The 18 T cell receptor beta chains in this list originate from one sample, sequenced in a study of Graves' ophthalmopathy and Graves' hyperthyroidism. Amplification targeted the TCR beta CDR3 regions, with RNA transcripts as the source material. RT-PCR was first run with HTBI primers, then multiplex PCR in a second round. One entry per CDR3 protein results from TCRdb running MiXCR on the multiplex PCR reads. Of over a million distinct CDR3 sequences in the sample, less than 45% were seen once. Sequencing was done on a sample of peripheral blood or thyroid tissue (not recorded which). These receptors came from an adult man with Graves' hyperthyroidism.

This clonotype was counted only a few times. The chain carries TRBV20-1 and TRBJ2-5; D is perhaps TRBD2 (5 bases). V lost 1 base and J 5 bases, leaving 17 bases between the germline ends. CDR1 is DFQATT and CDR2 is SNEGSKA in the germline V gene (reference sequence). CDR3 length equals 15 residues. DNA of the CDR3: TGCAGTGCTAGAGCAAATGCCGGGCGCGGGGAGACCCAGTACTTC. As protein: CSARANAGRGETQYF.

This rearrangement joins TRBV20-1 to TRBJ2-7, with 7 bases fitting TRBD1. The V gene's germline CDR1 is DFQATT and CDR2 SNEGSKA (reference sequence). J was trimmed by 2 bases and V by 2 bases; bases with no gene match: 15. This CDR3 spans 17 amino acids. CDR3 bases: TGCAGTGCTAGAACCAGAGACAGGGACAAGGGCACCTACGAGCAGTACTTC. It translates to CSARTRDRDKGTYEQYF.

This sequence joins TRBV6-2 or TRBV6-3 and TRBJ2-7, with 7 nucleotides matching TRBD1. The CDR3 is made up of 13 amino acids. V lost 7 bases to trimming and J lost 6 bases; unmatched junction nucleotides: 9. The germline gives CDR1 MNHEY, CDR2 SVGEGT. The CDR3 region is CASIDRASVEQYF. In DNA, the CDR3 is TGTGCCAGCATAGACAGGGCCTCCGTCGAGCAGTACTTC.

Regarding this clonotype: This sequence may be a read error, since a much larger clone differs from it by one base. J is TRBJ1-1 and V is TRBV5-1; 7 nucleotides align to TRBD1. The CDR3 has 18 amino acids. The J segment lost 4 bases and the V segment lost 4 bases, leaving 19 bases of the junction unmatched. The germline CDR1 and CDR2 sequences are SGHRS and YFSETQ. The CDR3 here is CASSKGILKTGMSTEAFF. The CDR3 nucleotides read TGCGCCAGCAGCAAAGGCATTCTTAAGACAGGGATGAGCACTGAAGCTTTCTTT.

This clonotype was observed many times. The rearrangement uses TRBV7-2 and TRBJ1-1; D ambiguous. Germline CDR1 reads SGHTA; CDR2 reads FQGNSA. This CDR3 contains 14 residues. Between the trimmed V and J ends, which lost 6 bases and 3 bases, there was a span of 14 bases. The CDR3 region is CASSLIRTHTEAFF. The CDR3 DNA reads as TGTGCCAGCAGTTTGATACGAACCCACACTGAAGCTTTCTTT.

Ten or more counts support this clonotype. This rearrangement joins TRBV29-1 to TRBJ1-1; unclear D gene. This CDR3 spans 13 amino acids. Trimming took 4 bases from V and 0 from J, leaving 9 bases between them. Germline loops: CDR1 SQVTM, CDR2 ANQGSEA. CDR3 sequence reads: CSVVFGMNTEAFF. For the CDR3, the DNA is TGCAGCGTTGTTTTCGGAATGAACACTGAAGCTTTCTTT. Filled out from reference TRBV29-1 and TRBJ1-1, the complete variable domain reads SAVISQKPSRDICQRGTSLTIQCQVDSQVTMMFWYRQQPGQSLTLIATANQGSEATYESGFVIDKFPISRPNLTFSTLTVSNMSPEDSSIYLCSVVFGMNTEAFFGQGTRLTVV.

Comments on this clonotype: The junction and the germline gene differ at one end; a read error may be behind it. The CDR3 region is CAGSLREDSYEQYF. The CDR3 DNA reads as TGTGCCGGCAGCTTACGGGAGGATTCCTACGAGCAGTACTTC. The chain carries TRBV7-7 and TRBJ2-7; 7 positions agree with TRBD2. This CDR3 spans 14 amino acids. Per the germline V gene, CDR1 is SSHAT and CDR2 is FNYEAQ (reference sequence).

As for this clonotype: An end of the junction does not agree with germline; a read error may underlie this. The CDR3 nucleotides read TGTGCCAGCAGTGAAAGGACAGAAGGAGATCAGCCCCAGCATTTT. As protein: CASSERTEGDQPQHF. V and J are TRBV10-3 and TRBJ1-5; D is possibly TRBD1 (6 bases). The germline gives CDR1 ENHRY, CDR2 SYGVKD. CDR3 size: 15 residues.

This chain uses TRBV29-1 with TRBJ1-1; 7 bases align to TRBD1. CDR3 length equals 11 residues. The germline V gene has CDR1 SQVTM and CDR2 ANQGSEA. With 5 bases clipped from V and 7 bases from J, the junction kept 4 bases outside the gene matches. The CDR3 coding sequence is TGCAGCGTTAAAGGGGACAGTGAAGCTTTCTTT. This gives the protein CSVKGDSEAFF.

The rearrangement links TRBV24-1 to TRBJ1-2, with D hard to call. CDR1 is KGHDR and CDR2 is SFDVKD in the germline V gene. The CDR3 is 13 amino acids. The V end lost 2 bases, the J end lost 2 bases, and 5 bases lay between the germline ends. In DNA, the CDR3 is TGTGCCACCAGTGATTCGAGAAACTATGGCTACACCTTC. As protein: CATSDSRNYGYTF.

This clonotype has ten or more counts. The V call is TRBV10-2, the J call TRBJ2-7; 8 bases line up with TRBD1. From germline, CDR1 is WSHSY and CDR2 SAAADI. J was trimmed by 6 bases and V by 9 bases; bases with no gene match: 13. The CDR3 consists of 14 residues. The CDR3 protein is CASKTTGELSEQYF. Here the CDR3 DNA reads TGCGCCAGTAAGACGACAGGGGAGTTGTCCGAGCAGTACTTC.

This clonotype was recorded at least ten times. V gene TRBV19 combines with J gene TRBJ2-7; perhaps TRBD2 as D (5 bases). Germline V lookup: CDR1 LNHDA, CDR2 SQIVND (reference sequence). This CDR3 is built from 15 residues. Trimming pared 5 bases from V and 6 bases from J, leaving 20 bases between. In DNA form, the CDR3 reads TGTGCCAGTAGTGGAAGTAGCGTGGGGTGGGTCGAGCAGTACTTC. Its protein is CASSGSSVGWVEQYF.

This clonotype was seen ten or more times. The chain recombines TRBV13 with TRBJ1-6, with 11 bases aligning to TRBD1. From germline, CDR1 is PRHDT and CDR2 FYEKMQ (reference sequence). The CDR3 has 15 amino acids. Trimming cost V 4 bases and J 6 bases; bases outside gene matches: 2. This chain's CDR3 is CASSYGTGGNSPLHF. As DNA, the CDR3 is TGTGCCAGCAGCTATGGGACAGGGGGTAATTCACCCCTCCACTTT.

This clonotype was seen repeatedly, ten times or more. V usage is TRBV7-2 and J usage is TRBJ2-2; 7 bases align to TRBD1. The CDR3 has 15 residues. Germline V gene sequence: CDR1 SGHTA, CDR2 FQGNSA. The J segment lost 7 bases and the V segment lost 3 bases, leaving 8 bases of the junction unmatched. The CDR3 here is CASSFDRAGGGELFF. The CDR3 DNA follows: TGTGCCAGCAGCTTCGACAGGGCAGGCGGCGGGGAGCTGTTTTTT.

This clonotype occurred once. A much more abundant neighbour one base away suggests this may be a read error. The chain is built from TRBV6-2 or TRBV6-3 and TRBJ1-2; D remains unclear. This CDR3 contains 13 residues. Germline assignment: CDR1 MNHEY and CDR2 SVGEGT. V lost 10 bases and J 4 bases, leaving 16 bases between the germline ends. Written as DNA, the CDR3 is TGTGCCACCAGAATGTCGGGAGTCTATGGCTACACCTTC. This encodes CATRMSGVYGYTF.

The V call is TRBV13, the J call TRBJ2-7; D is unresolved. In germline, CDR1 is PRHDT, CDR2 FYEKMQ (reference sequence). V lost 3 bases to trimming and J lost 6 bases, with 9 bases between them. The CDR3 contains 12 residues. The CDR3 protein is CASSFQTREQYF. CDR3 sequence (DNA): TGTGCCAGCAGCTTTCAGACTCGCGAGCAGTACTTC.

With regard to this clonotype: A clone one base away is much larger, so this may be a read error. V and J are TRBV10-3 and TRBJ2-7, with D unclear. CDR3 length equals 13 residues. Germline assignment: CDR1 ENHRY and CDR2 SYGVKD. The CDR3 here is CAISQAGSCEQYF. The CDR3 DNA sequence: TGTGCCATCAGCCAAGCCGGATCCTGCGAGCAGTACTTC.

This clonotype was observed many times. V is TRBV20-1 and J is TRBJ2-7, with unresolved D. Trimming stripped 1 base from V and 4 bases from J, with 8 bases between. Germline loops: CDR1 DFQATT, CDR2 SNEGSKA (reference sequence). The CDR3 spans 12 residues. Here the CDR3 DNA reads TGCAGTGCTAGAGGTGGCGTTTACGAGCAGTACTTC. It translates to CSARGGVYEQYF.